This TCR beta chain derives from a study of shared clonotypes between healthy human individuals. About this clone itself: Antigen unknown.

V lost 5 bases, J lost 5 bases, and 7 bases stayed unmatched. This CDR3 is 15 amino acids long. CDR1 and CDR2 from the germline V gene are SGHAT and FQNNGV. The study drew its donors from healthy HIV-negative adults without recent acute infections or vaccinations. Sequencing was performed with immunoSEQ multiplex PCR; in TCRdb, only in-frame clones are kept and a portion is missing. Of around 2.3 million clones listed, around 95% are singletons. Broader study findings: An effect of sequencing depth on clonotype sharing among donors was expected. The rarefaction results pointed to incomplete sorted-subset sequencing despite large depth.

Material: naive CD4+ T cells sorted from blood. Sample subset: CD45RA+ positively selected. The chain recombines TRBV11-2 with TRBJ1-5; 9 bases are shared with TRBD1. The sequence came from a man aged 18 to 30 in good health. CDR3 DNA sequence: TGTGCCAGCAGCGCCCGGACAGGGGATGATCAGCCCCAGCATTTT. As protein: CASSARTGDDQPQHF.